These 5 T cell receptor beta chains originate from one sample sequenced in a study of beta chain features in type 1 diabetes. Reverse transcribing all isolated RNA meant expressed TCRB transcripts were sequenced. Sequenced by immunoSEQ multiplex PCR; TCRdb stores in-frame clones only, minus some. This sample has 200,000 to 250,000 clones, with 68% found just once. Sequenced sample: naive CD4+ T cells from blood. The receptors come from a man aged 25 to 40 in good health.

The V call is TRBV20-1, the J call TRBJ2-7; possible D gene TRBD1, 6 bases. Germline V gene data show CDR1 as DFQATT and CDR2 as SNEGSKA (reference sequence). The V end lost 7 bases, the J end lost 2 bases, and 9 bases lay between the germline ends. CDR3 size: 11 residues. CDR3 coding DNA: TGCAGTGGTAACAGGGCCTACGAGCAGTACTTC. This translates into CSGNRAYEQYF.

CDR3 in amino acids: CASRVGEQYF. The CDR3 region has the DNA TGTGCCAGTCGGGTTGGCGAGCAGTACTTC. The V and J genes are TRBV2 and TRBJ2-7; D remains unclear. The CDR3 length is 10 residues. Deletions cut 9 bases from V and 6 bases from J, with 9 bases between. The germline gives CDR1 SNHLY, CDR2 FYNNEI.

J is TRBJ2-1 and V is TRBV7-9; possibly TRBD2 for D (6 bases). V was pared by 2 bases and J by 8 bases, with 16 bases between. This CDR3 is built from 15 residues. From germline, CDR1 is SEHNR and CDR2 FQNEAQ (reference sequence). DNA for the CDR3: TGTGCCAGCAGCTTAAGGAGGGTTGGAGTCGATGAGCAGTTCTTC. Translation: CASSLRRVGVDEQFF.

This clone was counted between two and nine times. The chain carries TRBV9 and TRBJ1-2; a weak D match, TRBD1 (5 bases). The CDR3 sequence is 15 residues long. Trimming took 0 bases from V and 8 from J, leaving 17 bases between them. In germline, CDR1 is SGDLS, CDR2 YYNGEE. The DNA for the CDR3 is TGTGCCAGCAGCGTAGCTGGAGGAGGGACGAGAGGCTACACCTTC. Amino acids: CASSVAGGGTRGYTF.

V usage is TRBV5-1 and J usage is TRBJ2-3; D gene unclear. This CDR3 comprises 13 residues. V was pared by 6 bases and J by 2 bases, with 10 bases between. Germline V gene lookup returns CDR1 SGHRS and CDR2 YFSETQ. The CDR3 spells CASKGMSTDTQYF. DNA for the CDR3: TGCGCCAGCAAGGGAATGTCCACAGATACGCAGTATTTT.